The T cell receptor beta chain under discussion was sequenced for a study of CD8+CD57+ T cells in acquired aplastic anemia. Across the whole study: Sequencing produced an average of roughly 11 million reads per healthy donor for CD4+ cells. Points from the study as a whole: Simpson's diversity of CD8+ cells was not significantly different in patients compared with controls.

Comments on this clonotype: Its antigen remains unknown.

Profiling of TCR beta VDJ combinations and CDR3 sequences used genomic DNA as template. Each CDR3 protein is one row after TCRdb ran MiXCR on the reads. The sample includes a few hundred thousand distinct CDR3 sequences, 61% seen only once; the top ten take 29%. V was shortened by 4 bases and J by 6 bases, with 14 bases between the two germline ends. Looked up from germline, CDR1 is SGDLS and CDR2 is YYNGEE. The CDR3 runs to 14 residues. This clonotype was sampled from a human donor in good health. The V gene is TRBV9, the J gene TRBJ2-1; D remains unclear. Sequencing was carried out using sorted CD4+, CD8+, or CD8+CD57+ T cells (not recorded which) from PBMCs. The CDR3 DNA sequence: TGTGCCAGCAGCCCCTGGGTGGGTGGCAATGAGCAGTTCTTC. Its protein is CASSPWVGGNEQFF.